This T cell receptor (beta chain) was found in a study of PD-1 blockade in classical Hodgkin lymphoma. Relapse after autologous stem cell transplantation occurred in every patient, and brentuximab vedotin exposure varied. Whole-study results and caveats: It was reported that newly diagnosed patients had less baseline TCR diversity than healthy donors.

Notes on this clone: The antigen is unknown.

The CDR3 is made up of 18 amino acids. Between the trimmed V and J ends, which lost 4 bases and 1 base, there was a span of 20 bases. The germline V gene has CDR1 SGHKS and CDR2 YYEKEE (reference sequence). Some clones are missing from TCRdb's copy, which holds only in-frame ones; the method was immunoSEQ multiplex PCR. The sample yields about 97,000 clones, approximately 88% seen once. The sequenced sample was peripheral blood mononuclear cells (PBMCs), obtained at baseline. The chain combines TRBV5-5 with TRBJ2-2; a possible D gene is TRBD2 (5 bases). This TCR was recovered from a human donor with classical Hodgkin lymphoma. Written as DNA, the CDR3 is TGTGCCAGCAGCGAAACGGGAACTAAGGCTTTGAACACCGGGGAGCTGTTTTTT. Its translation is CASSETGTKALNTGELFF.